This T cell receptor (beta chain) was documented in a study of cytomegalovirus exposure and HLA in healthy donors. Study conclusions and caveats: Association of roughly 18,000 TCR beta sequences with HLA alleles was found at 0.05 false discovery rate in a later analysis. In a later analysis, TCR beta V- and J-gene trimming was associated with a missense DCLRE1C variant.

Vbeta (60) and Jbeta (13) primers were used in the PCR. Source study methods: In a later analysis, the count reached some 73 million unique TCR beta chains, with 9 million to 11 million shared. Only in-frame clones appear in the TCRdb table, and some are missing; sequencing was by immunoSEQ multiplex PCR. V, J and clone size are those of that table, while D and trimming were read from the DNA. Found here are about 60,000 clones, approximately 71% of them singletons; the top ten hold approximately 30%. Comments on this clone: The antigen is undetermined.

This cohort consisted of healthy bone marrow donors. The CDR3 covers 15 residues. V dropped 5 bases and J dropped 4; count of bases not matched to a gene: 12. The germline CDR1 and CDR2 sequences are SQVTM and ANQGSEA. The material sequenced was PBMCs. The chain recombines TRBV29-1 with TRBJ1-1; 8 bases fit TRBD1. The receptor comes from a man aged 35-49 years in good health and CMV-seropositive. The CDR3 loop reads CSVQFQGALGTEAFF. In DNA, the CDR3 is TGCAGCGTTCAGTTCCAGGGGGCCTTGGGCACTGAAGCTTTCTTT.